A selection of T cell receptor beta chains follows, all from one sample in a study of esophageal squamous cell carcinoma under preoperative chemotherapy. MiXCR, run by TCRdb on the PCR reads, gives a single entry per CDR3 protein. The sample records about 30,000 distinct CDR3 sequences, roughly half being singletons. Collection of the sample occurred from a patient given preoperative chemotherapy. These receptors were collected from a human donor with esophageal squamous cell carcinoma. The donor label of this sample is uncertain. The CDR3 runs from the conserved cysteine through the conserved F or W. Each record gives: J gene, V gene, D gene, clone size, CDR3 protein, CDR3 DNA. A D gene is named only where the DNA matches it firmly. The size field is filled for only some rows; it gives once, few, many or a size class.

TRBJ2-3,TRBV19,TRBD2,.,CASSMTSGSADTRYF,TGTGCCAGTAGTATGACTAGCGGGAGCGCAGATACGCGGTATTTT
TRBJ2-5,TRBV7-2,TRBD2,.,CASRGAGGGDKETQYF,TGTGCCAGCAGGGGGGCGGGGGGGGGGGACAAAGAGACCCAGTACTTC
TRBJ2-5,TRBV7-3,.,.,CASSVMPAGRIKNTQYF,TGTGCCAGCAGCGTGATGCCGGCGGGACGGATCAAAAACACCCAGTACTTC
TRBJ2-5,TRBV7-6,.,.,CASSLDPGLRGRAKEIQYF,TGTGCCAGCAGCTTGGATCCGGGGCTCCGGGGCCGTGCCAAAGAGATCCAGTACTTC
TRBJ2-3,TRBV5-4,TRBD2,.,CASGLAGGPNTGAQYF,TGTGCCAGCGGACTAGCGGGAGGCCCGAACACCGGGGCGCAGTATTTT
TRBJ2-5,TRBV7-6,.,.,CATSRGGSDPDTQYF,TGTGCCACGAGCCGCGGGGGCAGTGACCCAGATACGCAGTACTTC
TRBJ1-3,TRBV5-1,TRBD1,many,CASSLEGAVGNTIYF,TGCGCCAGCAGCTTGGAGGGGGCCGTCGGAAACACCATATATTTT
TRBJ2-7,TRBV12-3/TRBV12-4,TRBD1,once,CASSNRDRVYEQYF,TGTGCCAGCAGTAACCGGGACAGGGTCTACGAGCAGTACTTC
TRBJ2-7,TRBV5-4,.,.,CASSSRDGYEQYF,TGTGCCAGCAGCAGCCGGGATGGGTACGAGCAGTACTTC
TRBJ1-5,TRBV12-5,TRBD1,.,CASGSNINTDRVPYSNQPQHF,TGTGCTAGTGGTTCAAACATAAACACGGACAGGGTACCTTATAGCAATCAGCCCCAGCATTTT
TRBJ2-5,TRBV7-6,.,.,CASSPIFPEAQYF,TGTGCCAGCAGCCCCATTTTTCCCGAGGCCCAGTACTTC
TRBJ2-5,TRBV12-5,TRBD1,many,CASGLVQGGGETQYF,TGTGCTAGTGGTTTGGTACAGGGGGGAGGCGAGACCCAGTACTTC
TRBJ2-1,TRBV12-3/TRBV12-4,TRBD2,.,CASSTVLAGSHNEQFF,TGTGCCAGCAGCACTGTACTAGCGGGATCCCACAATGAGCAGTTCTTC
TRBJ2-5,TRBV7-2,TRBD2,.,CASSPRAGGRDQETQYF,TGTGCCAGCAGCCCCCGAGCGGGGGGCCGGGACCAAGAGACCCAGTACTTC
TRBJ2-7,TRBV7-2,.,few,CASSLRVTYEQYF,TGTGCCAGCAGCTTACGTGTCACCTACGAGCAGTACTTC
TRBJ2-5,TRBV28,.,many,CASYQGFQETQYF,TGTGCCAGCTATCAGGGTTTCCAAGAGACCCAGTACTTC
TRBJ2-7,TRBV7-2,.,.,CASSFERASYEQYF,TGTGCCAGCAGCTTCGAGCGGGCTTCCTACGAGCAGTACTTC
TRBJ2-3,TRBV6-1,.,.,CASGHQAVSTETQYF,TGTGCCAGCGGCCACCAGGCTGTGAGCACCGAGACGCAGTATTTT
TRBJ2-7,TRBV20-1,TRBD2,.,CSVQAGAYEQYF,TGCAGTGTCCAAGCGGGAGCCTACGAGCAGTACTTC
TRBJ2-4,TRBV7-2,.,many,CASSFGFAKNIQYF,TGTGCCAGCAGCTTCGGGTTCGCCAAAAACATTCAGTACTTC
TRBJ2-3,TRBV7-8,.,.,CASSTGSDFSTETQYF,TGTGCCAGCAGCACCGGATCGGACTTTAGCACAGAGACCCAGTACTTT
TRBJ2-1,TRBV7-6,.,many,CASAISNNEQFF,TGTGCCAGCGCTATCTCCAACAATGAGCAGTTCTTC
TRBJ2-5,TRBV10-3,TRBD2,.,CAISGEGTVGETQYF,TGTGCCATCAGTGGGGAGGGGACGGTAGGAGAGACCCAGTACTTC
TRBJ2-3,TRBV3-1,TRBD2,few,CASSQESGRMGTQYF,TGTGCCAGCAGCCAAGAAAGCGGGAGGATGGGTACGCAGTATTTT
TRBJ2-7,TRBV20-1,TRBD2,.,CSVGGRAYEQYF,TGCAGTGTTGGCGGGAGGGCCTACGAGCAGTACTTC
TRBJ1-1,TRBV7-3,.,many,CASSLIGMNTEAFF,TGTGCCAGCAGCTTAATTGGGATGAACACTGAAGCTTTCTTT
TRBJ2-4,TRBV12-3/TRBV12-4,.,.,CAGTGRRAKKIQYF,TGTGCGGGGACCGGGCGCCGGGCCAAAAAGATCCAGTACTTC
TRBJ2-5,TRBV12-3/TRBV12-4,.,.,CAGTGAGAQNTQYF,TGTGCGGGGACCGGGGCCGGGGCCCAAAACACTCAGTACTTC
TRBJ2-1,TRBV5-1,.,.,CASSLRAGHDEQFF,TGCGCCAGCAGCCTAAGAGCCGGGCACGATGAGCAGTTCTTC
TRBJ2-4,TRBV7-2,.,.,CAGSPPGTGDIQYF,TGTGCGGGCAGCCCACCCGGGACCGGGGACATTCAGTACTTC
TRBJ2-5,TRBV11-2,.,.,CASSFGGFGGGDQETQYF,TGTGCCAGCAGCTTTGGGGGGTTCGGAGGGGGTGACCAAGAGACCCAGTACTTC
TRBJ2-1,TRBV7-2,TRBD1,many,CASSSQWTGGQFF,TGTGCCAGCAGCTCACAATGGACAGGGGGGCAGTTCTTC
TRBJ1-2,TRBV5-6,.,.,CASSLYSDNLNVHGYTF,TGTGCCAGCAGCTTGTATTCAGACAACCTTAACGTTCATGGCTACACCTTC
TRBJ2-5,TRBV15,TRBD2,many,CATSIRRRLAGKSGQETQYF,TGTGCCACCAGCATCCGGAGGAGACTAGCGGGAAAAAGTGGCCAAGAGACCCAGTACTTC
TRBJ2-7,TRBV9,.,.,CASSVEGYEQYF,TGTGCCAGCAGCGTAGAAGGCTACGAGCAGTACTTC
TRBJ2-3,TRBV11-3,.,.,CASRPWDGTDTQYF,TGTGCCAGCAGACCTTGGGACGGCACAGATACGCAGTATTTT
TRBJ2-2,TRBV11-3,TRBD2,.,CVSSLGGRAGTGELYF,TGTGTCAGCAGCTTAGGCGGGAGGGCCGGCACCGGGGAGCTGTATTTT
TRBJ2-2,TRBV12-3/TRBV12-4,.,.,CASSFDPGTLFF,TGTGCCAGCAGTTTTGACCCTGGGACGCTGTTTTTT
TRBJ2-4,TRBV7-8,.,.,CASSRQWAKDTQYF,TGCGCCAGCTCGCGGCAGTGGGCCAAAGATACTCAGTACTTC
TRBJ2-1,TRBV10-1,.,.,CASSESGRHNEQFF,TGCGCCAGCAGTGAGTCTGGCCGGCACAATGAGCAGTTCTTC
TRBJ2-5,TRBV6-1,.,many,CASSGGETQYF,TGTGCCAGCAGCGGGGGAGAGACCCAGTACTTC
TRBJ2-1,TRBV12-3/TRBV12-4,TRBD2,few,CASLASGGGNNEQFF,TGTGCCTCCCTTGCTAGCGGGGGGGGGAACAATGAGCAGTTCTTC
TRBJ2-3,TRBV19,.,many,CASSRTRWGTDTQYF,TGTGCCAGTAGCCGTACTAGGTGGGGGACAGATACGCAGTATTTT